This T cell receptor beta chain was documented in a study of T cells in Graves' hyperthyroidism and ophthalmopathy. General study results and limits: Stable hyperthyroidism was separated from ophthalmopathy by a model based on 13 V-J features. Blood also carried most thyroid clonotypes expanded above 0.001.

Researchers took RNA transcripts and amplified the TCR beta CDR3 regions from them. In the first-round RT-PCR of the TCR CDR3, the HTBI primer set was used. TCRdb re-analysed the multiplex PCR reads in MiXCR, keeping a single row per CDR3 protein. This sample has 450,000 to 700,000 distinct CDR3 sequences; 46% occur once, and the top ten carry under 20%. A patient was excluded if there was uncontrolled infection, other autoimmune disease, pregnancy or lactation. Diagnoses used clinical symptoms, serum thyroxine and TRAb, thyroid ultrasound and orbital computed tomography. Between the trimmed V and J ends, which lost 6 bases and 5 bases, there was a span of 10 bases. The CDR3 runs 12 residues. In this sample, this clonotype turned up many times. Its cognate antigen is unknown.

The receptor was isolated from an adult woman with Graves' disease, either hyperthyroidism or ophthalmopathy (not recorded which). V is TRBV12-3 or TRBV12-4 and J is TRBJ1-2, with D uncertain. The sample comprised peripheral blood or thyroid tissue (not recorded which). The CDR3 DNA is TGTGCCAGCAGGCCCCTGGGGTATGGCTACACCTTC. It is translated as CASRPLGYGYTF.